This entry lists 27 T cell receptor beta chains sequenced from one sample in a study of blood T cells in healthy people across ages. Through a sample-barcoded 5' primer and a J-beta primer mix, a second PCR was run for roughly 7 to 11 cycles. One entry per CDR3 protein results from TCRdb running MiXCR on the 5' RACE reads. The table lists about 780,000 distinct CDR3 sequences, about 42% of them singletons. Source material: blood. The receptors stem from an elderly man in good health.

This chain links TRBV3-1 with TRBJ1-5, with 9 bases lining up with TRBD1. The CDR3 runs 15 residues. Looked up from germline, CDR1 is LGHDT and CDR2 is YNNKEL (reference sequence). J gave up 6 bases and V 0 bases, and 3 bases lay outside the gene matches. CDR3 region: CASSQDATGGQPQHF. The CDR3 DNA reads as TGTGCCAGCAGCCAAGACGCGACAGGGGGTCAGCCCCAGCATTTT.

This clonotype was counted a few times. J is TRBJ2-7 and V is TRBV29-1, with 9 nucleotides matching TRBD1. Unmatched junction bases numbered 11, after V lost 5 bases and J lost 3 bases. Germline loops: CDR1 SQVTM, CDR2 ANQGSEA. CDR3 length: 15 residues. The CDR3 here is CSVKFRDRVDYEQYF. The CDR3 DNA reads TGCAGCGTTAAATTCCGGGACAGGGTAGACTACGAGCAGTACTTC.

The rearrangement uses TRBV12-3 or TRBV12-4 and TRBJ2-3; tentatively, D is TRBD1 (6 bases). V was cut by 6 bases and J by 3 bases, with 7 bases left in between. The CDR3 is 12 residues long. Here the CDR3 reads CASSDRTDTQYF. Here the CDR3 DNA reads TGTGCCAGCAGCGACAGGACAGATACGCAGTATTTT.

The V gene is TRBV6-2 or TRBV6-3, the J gene TRBJ2-1; 7 bases map to TRBD2. CDR3 length: 17 residues. Germline V CDR1 and CDR2: MNHEY, SVGEGT. V shed 4 bases, J shed 6 bases, and the junction held 15 bases outside the gene matches. DNA of the CDR3: TGTGCCAGCAGTTCCCAAAGTTTTAGCGGGCTTCTCAATGAGCAGTTCTTC. Residues: CASSSQSFSGLLNEQFF.

Points on this clonotype: A much larger clone differs by one base, so this may be a read error. This rearrangement joins TRBV5-1 to TRBJ2-7; D remains unclear. The CDR3 has 13 residues. Germline V lookup: CDR1 SGHRS, CDR2 YFSETQ. CDR3 sequence (DNA): TGCGCCAGCAGCTTGAAGGCTCCCTACGATCAGTACTTC. This translates into CASSLKAPYDQYF.

This clonotype showed up just a few times. This chain links TRBV7-2 with TRBJ2-1; 11 bases align to TRBD2. This CDR3 is built from 18 residues. Trimming cost V 5 bases and J 9 bases; bases outside gene matches: 18. Germline CDR1 is SGHTA and CDR2 is FQGNSA. The CDR3 DNA follows: TGTGCCAGCAGCCTTACAGGGTGGAATAGCGGGAGGGCGAGTGAGCAGTTCTTC. Translated, it gives CASSLTGWNSGRASEQFF.

V gene TRBV2 combines with J gene TRBJ2-5; 9 bases map to TRBD2. Germline V CDR1 and CDR2: SNHLY, FYNNEI. The CDR3 contains 16 residues. With V trimmed by 6 bases and J by 11 bases, 19 bases remained unmatched. The CDR3: CASRATLAGVVNEQYF. The CDR3 nucleotides are TGTGCCAGCAGGGCAACATTAGCGGGAGTCGTCAATGAGCAGTACTTC. Full variable domain (missing parts from reference TRBV2 and TRBJ2-5): EPEVTQTPSHQVTQMGQEVILRCVPISNHLYFYWYRQILGQKVEFLVSFYNNEISEKSEIFDDQFSVERPDGSNFTLKIRSTKLEDSAMYFCASRATLAGVVNEQYFGPGTRLLVL.

Details on this clonotype: A much more abundant neighbour one base away suggests this may be a read error. The chain is built from TRBV12-3 or TRBV12-4 and TRBJ2-3, with unresolved D. The CDR3 loop spans 14 amino acids. Trimming left V 5 bases short and J 0 bases short, with 9 bases between. The CDR3 is CASSVRSSTDTQYF. For the CDR3, the DNA is TGTGCCAGCAGTGTGCGTTCTAGCACAGATACGCAGTATTTT.

This clonotype was seen a few times. This rearrangement joins TRBV20-1 to TRBJ1-2, with 8 bases matching TRBD1. Germline V gene data show CDR1 as DFQATT and CDR2 as SNEGSKA (reference sequence). V shed 2 bases, J shed 4 bases, and the junction held 6 bases outside the gene matches. The CDR3 runs to 14 residues. The CDR3 region has the DNA TGCAGTGCTAGAAAGCCAGGGGGCTTCTATGGCTACACCTTC. This encodes CSARKPGGFYGYTF.

J is TRBJ2-2 and V is TRBV9; a possible D gene is TRBD1 (6 bases). V lost 0 bases and J 5 bases, leaving 11 bases between the germline ends. Germline CDR1 and CDR2: SGDLS and YYNGEE. The length of the CDR3 is 15 residues. The CDR3 nucleotides are TGTGCCAGCAGCGTAGGGACAGTAGGAACCGGGGAGCTGTTTTTT. This encodes CASSVGTVGTGELFF.

The chain carries TRBV5-5 and TRBJ2-1; D unclear. Germline V gene sequence: CDR1 SGHKS, CDR2 YYEKEE (reference sequence). CDR3 length equals 13 residues. Trimming stripped 4 bases from V and 9 bases from J, with 14 bases between. The CDR3 reads CASSPVDDREQFF. The CDR3 nucleotides are TGTGCCAGCAGCCCCGTAGACGACCGTGAGCAGTTCTTC. Filled out from reference TRBV5-5 and TRBJ2-1, the complete variable domain reads DAGVTQSPTHLIKTRGQQVTLRCSPISGHKSVSWYQQVLGQGPQFIFQYYEKEERGRGNFPDRFSARQFPNYSSELNVNALLLGDSALYLCASSPVDDREQFFGPGTRLTVL.

This clonotype was detected only a few times. The rearrangement uses TRBV4-3 and TRBJ2-7; the D is unclear. The CDR3 extends over 17 amino acids. Germline V gene sequence: CDR1 LGHNA, CDR2 YSLEER. V was shortened by 1 base and J by 4 bases, with 20 bases between the two germline ends. The CDR3 sequence: CASSQGPGSPMNYEQYF. The CDR3 DNA is TGCGCCAGCAGCCAAGGCCCGGGCAGTCCTATGAATTACGAGCAGTACTTC.

This clonotype has more than one count but fewer than ten. The rearrangement uses TRBV11-1 and TRBJ2-3, with 13 bases fitting TRBD2. After removal of 5 bases from V and 0 bases from J, the junction contained 5 bases not matched to a gene. The CDR3 contains 17 residues. Germline-derived CDR1 and CDR2 are SGHAT and FQDESV (reference sequence). This CDR3 is CASSLGTSGISTDTQYF. The CDR3 DNA follows: TGTGCCAGCAGCCTCGGGACTAGCGGGATAAGCACAGATACGCAGTATTTT.

The chain combines TRBV5-1 with TRBJ2-5, with D maybe TRBD1 (5 bases). The CDR3 spans 16 residues. V gave up 0 bases and J gave up 11 bases, with 23 bases separating them. Germline V lookup: CDR1 SGHRS, CDR2 YFSETQ. DNA of the CDR3: TGCGCCAGCAGCTTGGGTTTGGATGGGCGGCAGGGAAAGCAGTACTTC. Translation: CASSLGLDGRQGKQYF. The whole variable domain, remainder taken from reference TRBV5-1 and TRBJ2-5, is KAGVTQTPRYLIKTRGQQVTLSCSPISGHRSVSWYQQTPGQGLQFLFEYFSETQRNKGNFPGRFSGRQFSNSRSEMNVSTLELGDSALYLCASSLGLDGRQGKQYFGPGTRLLVL.

With regard to this clonotype: A much larger clone is a single base away; this may be a read error. The chain recombines TRBV29-1 with TRBJ2-5; D ambiguous. Germline loops: CDR1 SQVTM, CDR2 ANQGSEA. The CDR3 contains 12 residues. The ends were cut back, 7 bases at V and 7 bases at J, with 16 bases in the middle. The CDR3 loop is CSAGPEPGTQYF. The CDR3 coding sequence is TGCAGCGCCGGACCCGAACCAGGGACCCAGTACTTC.

This clonotype was observed at least ten times. A clone one base away is much larger, so this may be a read error. V is TRBV9 and J is TRBJ2-5, with D possibly being TRBD1 or TRBD2 (5 bases each). The germline gives CDR1 SGDLS, CDR2 YYNGEE. V shed 4 bases and J shed 11 bases, with 27 bases lying between them. The CDR3 contains 16 residues. CDR3 DNA: TGTGCCAGCAGCTACACTCAGGAGCCCTGGGGGAATGAGCAGTACTTC. It specifies CASSYTQEPWGNEQYF.

The chain employs TRBV4-1 and TRBJ2-1; 14 bases map to TRBD2. From germline, CDR1 is MGHRA and CDR2 YSYEKL. The CDR3 spans 21 residues. V lost 1 base, J lost 1 base, and 12 bases stayed unmatched. The CDR3 DNA is TGCGCCAGCAGCCAAGCCGGCGGGGGGACTAGCGGGAGCGGGTCCTACAATGAGCAGTTCTTC. Translating gives CASSQAGGGTSGSGSYNEQFF.

In the case of this clonotype: A read error may be the cause here, since a much bigger clone is one base away. The DNA for the CDR3 is TGTGCCAGCAGCCAACCTAGCGGGAGGGGGAATGAGCAGTACTTC. Amino acids: CASSQPSGRGNEQYF. The chain joins TRBV3-1 to TRBJ2-5; 12 bases agree with TRBD2. This CDR3 region has 15 residues. The V gene's germline CDR1 is LGHDT and CDR2 YNNKEL (reference sequence). V lost 2 bases and J lost 11; bases outside the gene matches: 9.

The J gene is TRBJ2-5, the V gene TRBV5-6; tentatively, D is TRBD2 (6 bases). The J call may be mistaken, given a closer DNA end match to TRBJ2-7. This CDR3 comprises 11 residues. The germline V gene encodes CDR1 SGHDT and CDR2 YYEEEE. CDR3 residues: CASRRRDEQYF. CDR3 DNA sequence: TGTGCCAGCAGACGGAGGGACGAGCAGTACTTC.

About this clonotype: At one boundary the junction diverges from the germline segment, which might be a read error. The gene calls are TRBV18 and TRBJ2-5; no reliable D call. Per germline, CDR1 KGHSH and CDR2 LQKENI. This CDR3 region has 11 residues. In nucleotides, the CDR3 is TGTACCAGCTCCTTGGAGGAGACCCAGTACTTC. Protein product: CTSSLEETQYF.

The chain joins TRBV5-1 to TRBJ2-1; D is ambiguous. The germline V gene has CDR1 SGHRS and CDR2 YFSETQ. Trimming took off 1 base at V and 8 bases at J, with 16 bases between the two ends. There are 15 residues in the CDR3. In nucleotides, the CDR3 is TGCGCCAGCAGCTTGTCTGACGTATTATACGATGAGCAGTTCTTC. This encodes CASSLSDVLYDEQFF. The full variable domain, rest sourced from reference TRBV5-1 and TRBJ2-1, is KAGVTQTPRYLIKTRGQQVTLSCSPISGHRSVSWYQQTPGQGLQFLFEYFSETQRNKGNFPGRFSGRQFSNSRSEMNVSTLELGDSALYLCASSLSDVLYDEQFFGPGTRLTVL.

This clonotype was detected many times. The chain combines TRBV24-1 with TRBJ1-2; tentatively, D is TRBD1 (6 bases). The V end lost 5 bases, the J end lost 0 bases, and 12 bases lay between the germline ends. The germline V gene has CDR1 KGHDR and CDR2 SFDVKD. There are 15 residues in the CDR3. The CDR3 spells CATSGGGAANYGYTF. CDR3 coding DNA: TGTGCCACCAGTGGAGGGGGAGCGGCTAACTATGGCTACACCTTC.

The rearrangement uses TRBV7-9 and TRBJ2-7; a possible D gene is TRBD2 (5 bases). The DNA end favors TRBJ2-5, so the J call may be wrong. This CDR3 has 15 amino acids. CDR1 is SEHNR and CDR2 is FQNEAQ in the germline V gene (reference sequence). CDR3 in amino acids: CASSLVGSGTETQYF. CDR3 bases: TGTGCCAGCAGCTTAGTGGGAAGCGGAACGGAGACCCAGTACTTC.

This clonotype was found once. The chain has TRBV15 and TRBJ2-5; D gene ambiguous. The J call may be faulty, since TRBJ2-7 better matches the DNA end. Germline V CDR1 and CDR2: LNHNV, YYDKDF (reference sequence). CDR3 length: 13 residues. The CDR3 sequence: CAALGTGAYEQYF. The DNA for the CDR3 is TGTGCCGCCTTAGGCACCGGCGCCTACGAGCAGTACTTC.

The V gene is TRBV2, the J gene TRBJ2-2, with D possibly TRBD1 on 6 matching bases. The V gene lost 8 bases and the J gene lost 8 bases, with 15 bases spanning the gap. Germline loops: CDR1 SNHLY, CDR2 FYNNEI. CDR3 length equals 13 residues. CDR3: CASLQGSTGELFF. Written as DNA, the CDR3 is TGTGCCAGCCTACAGGGATCTACAGGGGAGCTGTTTTTT.

This clonotype was seen at least ten times. The J gene is TRBJ2-5, the V gene TRBV7-2, with 7 bases aligning to TRBD1. This CDR3 has 15 amino acids. CDR1 SGHTA and CDR2 FQGNSA come from the germline V gene. The trim removed 4 bases at V and 2 bases at J, leaving 7 bases unmatched. The DNA for the CDR3 is TGTGCCAGCAGCTCGGTCGGGACAGAGCAAGAGACCCAGTACTTC. It translates to CASSSVGTEQETQYF.

The V and J genes are TRBV6-1 and TRBJ2-1; 13 bases align to TRBD2. Germline values: CDR1 MNHNS, CDR2 SASEGT. Unmatched junction bases numbered 18, after V lost 6 bases and J lost 13 bases. This CDR3 spans 17 amino acids. CDR3 sequence (DNA): TGTGCCAGCAGCCCAGGACTAGCGGGAGTAGGGCAAGAGACCCAGTTCTTC. This codes for CASSPGLAGVGQETQFF.